This T cell receptor (beta chain) was sequenced in a study of T cell responses to AZD1222 COVID-19 vaccine. Study-wide results and caveats: There were vaccine-associated CD4 TCRs across spike, dominant at 160-218 and 743-854. At baseline, seropositivity was found in only 5 to 7 AZD1222 recipients. Donors were largely white British and mainly female; clonal diversity was possibly underestimated.

With regard to this clone: Its matching antigen is unknown.

CDR3 length equals 13 residues. Germline CDR1 reads LNHDA; CDR2 reads SQIVND (reference sequence). V was shortened by 5 bases and J by 5 bases, with 12 bases between the two germline ends. This table comes from immunoSEQ multiplex PCR, and its TCRdb copy is limited to in-frame clones, with some not included. The sample records around 160,000 clones, roughly 80% being singletons. The chain uses TRBV19 and TRBJ2-5; no reliable D call. Sample: peripheral blood, taken on day 0 of MenACWY control vaccination. The TCR comes from an adult in good health. CDR3 in DNA: TGTGCCAGTAGTCGCCCCCCGTTGGAGACCCAGTACTTC. This encodes CASSRPPLETQYF. Filled out from reference TRBV19 and TRBJ2-5, the complete variable domain reads DGGITQSPKYLFRKEGQNVTLSCEQNLNHDAMYWYRQDPGQGLRLIYYSQIVNDFQKGDIAEGYSVSREKKESFPLTVTSAQKNPTAFYLCASSRPPLETQYFGPGTRLLVL.